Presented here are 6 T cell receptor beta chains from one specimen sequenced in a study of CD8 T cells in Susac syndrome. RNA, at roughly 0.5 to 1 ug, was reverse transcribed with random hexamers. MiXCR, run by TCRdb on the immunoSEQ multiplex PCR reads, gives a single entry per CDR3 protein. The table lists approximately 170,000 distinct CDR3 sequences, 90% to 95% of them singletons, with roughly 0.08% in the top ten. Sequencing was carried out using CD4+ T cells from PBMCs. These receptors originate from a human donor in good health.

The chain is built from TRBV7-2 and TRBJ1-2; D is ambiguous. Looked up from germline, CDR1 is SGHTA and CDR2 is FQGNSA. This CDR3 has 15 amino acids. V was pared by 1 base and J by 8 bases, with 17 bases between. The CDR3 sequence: CASSLGLRVGGGYTF. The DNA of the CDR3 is TGTGCCAGCAGCTTAGGACTGAGGGTTGGTGGCGGCTACACCTTC.

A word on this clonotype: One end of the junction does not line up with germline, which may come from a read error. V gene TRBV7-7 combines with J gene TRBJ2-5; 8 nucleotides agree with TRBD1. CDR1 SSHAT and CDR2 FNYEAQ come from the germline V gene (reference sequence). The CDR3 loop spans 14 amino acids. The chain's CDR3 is CASSLGQALETQYF. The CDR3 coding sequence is TGTGCTAGCAGCTTGGGACAGGCCCTAGAGACCCAGTACTTC.

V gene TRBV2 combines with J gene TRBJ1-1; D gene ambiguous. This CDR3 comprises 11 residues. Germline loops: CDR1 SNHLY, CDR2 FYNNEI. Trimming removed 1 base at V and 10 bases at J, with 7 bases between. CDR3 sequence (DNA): TGTGCCAGCAGTGAAGGGTGGGGAGCTTTCTTT. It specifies CASSEGWGAFF.

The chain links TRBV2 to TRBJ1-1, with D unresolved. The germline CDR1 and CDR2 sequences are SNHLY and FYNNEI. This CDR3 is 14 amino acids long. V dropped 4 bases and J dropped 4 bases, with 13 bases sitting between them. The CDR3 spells CASSARREGTEAFF. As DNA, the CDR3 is TGTGCCAGCAGTGCGAGGCGGGAGGGCACTGAAGCTTTCTTT.

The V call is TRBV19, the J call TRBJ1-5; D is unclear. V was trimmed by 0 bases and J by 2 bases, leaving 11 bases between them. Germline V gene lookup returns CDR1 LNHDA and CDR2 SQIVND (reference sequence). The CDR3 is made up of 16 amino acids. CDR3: CASSIDETAGNQPQHF. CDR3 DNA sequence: TGTGCCAGTAGTATAGATGAGACCGCGGGCAATCAGCCCCAGCATTTT. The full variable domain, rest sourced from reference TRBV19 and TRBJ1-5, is DGGITQSPKYLFRKEGQNVTLSCEQNLNHDAMYWYRQDPGQGLRLIYYSQIVNDFQKGDIAEGYSVSREKKESFPLTVTSAQKNPTAFYLCASSIDETAGNQPQHFGDGTRLSIL.

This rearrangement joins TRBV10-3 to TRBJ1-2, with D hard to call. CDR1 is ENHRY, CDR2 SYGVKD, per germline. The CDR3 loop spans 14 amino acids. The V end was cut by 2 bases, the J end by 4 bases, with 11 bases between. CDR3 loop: CAISERAEAYGYTF. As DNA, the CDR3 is TGTGCCATCAGTGAGAGGGCCGAGGCCTATGGCTACACCTTC.